This T cell receptor (beta chain) was recovered during a study of blood T cells in healthy people across ages (dated by TCRdb to between 2015 and 2016). Regarding the study in general: In model experiments, template switching captured about one uniquely barcoded TCR beta cDNA molecule for every two T cells. Age-related changes in TCR beta repertoire diversity were measured in the study by deep sequencing normalized with unique cDNA molecular identifiers. The donors were split into four age groups: young (average roughly 15 years), middle-aged (about 40), aged (roughly 60) and long-lived (approximately 89). To avoid experimental bias, donors of different ages were randomly spread across the sequencing lanes. Using the same blood draw, the study looked at two additional independent replicas of 1 million unique cDNA reads for two donors, one aged 18 to 30 and the other aged 80 or older. Study-level results and caveats: Since profiling was done on bulk unsorted PBMCs, naive and antigen-experienced compartments could not be conclusively compared. Observed TCR beta diversity correlated strongly with the percentage of naive T cells measured by flow cytometry. Compared with the aged group, the long-lived group had more naive CD4+ T cells, fewer expanded clones and increased TCR diversity, a pattern suggesting age selection. Estimates of total diversity based on one million sequenced T cells were regarded as lower bounds and as underestimates. The CMV infection status of donors was not known, potentially confounding age-related changes in expanded clonotypes. As age increased, observed TCR beta diversity per million T cells dropped in a roughly linear way, and a significant reduction was already evident by age 40.

Taken from cysteine to phenylalanine, the CDR3 has 16 residues. Only CDR3 DNA remains: 48 bases, in frame from the first base. V loses 3 bases of germline sequence and J loses 0 bases, and the interval between the two ends is 11 bases. CDR1 and CDR2 were assigned from the germline V gene as KGHDR and SFDVKD. This clonotype came up a few times. What antigen it recognizes has not been identified. It has no much larger one-base neighbor in the sample; base qualities were not kept. Libraries were built with 5' RACE. Instrument used: Illumina HiSeq 2500. A second about 7 to 12 cycle PCR used a sample-barcoded 5' primer and a J-beta primer mix. A template-switch 5' adaptor carrying 12 random nucleotides introduced a unique molecular identifier onto each TCR beta cDNA molecule. Each sample yielded at least 2.5 million CDR3-containing paired-end reads. First-strand cDNA was synthesized from all RNA with the Mint cDNA synthesis kit, primed by a TRBC-specific oligonucleotide. All cDNA was treated with uracil-DNA glycosylase and then went through a first 18-cycle PCR with the universal primers M1SS and BC2_uni_R. In the authors' own workflow: Each sample was normalized by randomly selecting 1 million high-quality reads, each carrying a distinct molecular identifier. Reads with shared molecular identifiers were discarded instead of being binned into consensus sequences. MiTCR, run with a Q25 quality threshold and the strictest error-elimination algorithm, handled CDR3 identification, clonotype clustering and error correction. Lower-bound total TCR beta diversity was estimated with a nonparametric unseen species model using Euler transformation. In TCRdb, the public reads were trimmed at Q25 with fastp and aligned with MiXCR, with productive beta chains retained. Here each entry gathers all rows of one CDR3 protein and keeps the most common genes and DNA. These V and J calls rely on TCRdb rather than the paper's analysis. For this sample there are around 1,600,000 distinct CDR3 sequences; about 42% appear just once. The ten largest clonotypes hold 4% of the sample.

Donors were approximately 42 systemically healthy Caucasian individuals from Russia aged 6 to 90 years. About 9.1 milliliters of peripheral blood were collected from each donor into EDTA-treated Vacutainer tubes. Ficoll-Paque density-gradient centrifugation was used to isolate PBMCs, with at least 6.5 million per sample. Total RNA was extracted from PBMCs with Trizol reagent, with at least 6 micrograms obtained per sample. For every donor, flow cytometry on a PBMC aliquot measured the percentage of naive CD45RAhigh/CD27high T cells. Sample: blood. The V and J segments used are TRBV24-1 and TRBJ2-1; no D gene is confidently identified. This TCR came from a woman aged 18-30 years in good health. In nucleotide form, the sequence is TGTGCCACCAGTGATACCCGCTCAGGCTCCTACAATGAGCAGTTCTTC. This gives the protein CATSDTRSGSYNEQFF.